This TCR beta chain was found in a study of T cells after yellow fever vaccination. Study-level results: Abundant bulk-population clonotypes could contaminate the FACS-sorted repertoires.

This clonotype has more than one count but fewer than ten. Its antigen is not identified. TCRdb called the 5' RACE reads again in MiXCR, with one record for every CDR3 protein. The table lists under 550,000 distinct CDR3 sequences, 20% to 25% of them singletons, with less than 20% in the top ten. The CDR3 extends over 12 amino acids. V was shortened by 0 bases and J by 5 bases, with 5 bases between the two germline ends. Germline V gene data show CDR1 as SGHRS and CDR2 as YFSETQ. J is TRBJ2-5 and V is TRBV5-1; D gene unclear. This sequence was found in a young man who received the YFV17D yellow fever vaccine. The material sequenced was PBMCs, taken roughly 20 days after the first yellow fever vaccination. In DNA form, the CDR3 reads TGCGCCAGCAGCTTGGATCACGAGACCCAGTACTTC. It encodes CASSLDHETQYF.